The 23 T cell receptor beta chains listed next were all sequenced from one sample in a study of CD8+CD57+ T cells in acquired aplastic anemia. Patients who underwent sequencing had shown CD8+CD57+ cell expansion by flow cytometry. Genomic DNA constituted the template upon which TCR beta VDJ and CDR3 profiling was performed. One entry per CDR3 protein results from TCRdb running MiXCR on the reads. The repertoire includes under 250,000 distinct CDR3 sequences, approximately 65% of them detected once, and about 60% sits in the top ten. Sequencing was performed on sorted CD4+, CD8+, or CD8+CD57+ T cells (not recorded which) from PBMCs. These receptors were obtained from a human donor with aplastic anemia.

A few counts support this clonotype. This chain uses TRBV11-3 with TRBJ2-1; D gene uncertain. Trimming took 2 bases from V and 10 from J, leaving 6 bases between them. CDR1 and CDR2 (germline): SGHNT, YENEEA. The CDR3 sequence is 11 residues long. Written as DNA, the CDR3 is TGTGCCAGCAGCTTATTGGGCGAGCAGTTCTTC. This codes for CASSLLGEQFF.

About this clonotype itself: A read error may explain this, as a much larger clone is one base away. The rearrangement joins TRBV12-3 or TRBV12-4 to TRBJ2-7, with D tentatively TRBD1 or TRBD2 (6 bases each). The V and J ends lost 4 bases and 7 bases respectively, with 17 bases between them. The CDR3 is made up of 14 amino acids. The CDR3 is CASSWNGGGDEQYF. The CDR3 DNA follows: TGTGCCAGCAGTTGGAACGGGGGCGGCGATGAGCAGTACTTC.

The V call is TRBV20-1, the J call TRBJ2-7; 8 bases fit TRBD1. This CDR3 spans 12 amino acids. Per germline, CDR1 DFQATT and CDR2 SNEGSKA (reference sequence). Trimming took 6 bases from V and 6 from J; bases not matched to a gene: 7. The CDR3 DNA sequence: TGCAGTGCCACCCAGGGGGCTGCCGAGCAGTACTTC. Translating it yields CSATQGAAEQYF.

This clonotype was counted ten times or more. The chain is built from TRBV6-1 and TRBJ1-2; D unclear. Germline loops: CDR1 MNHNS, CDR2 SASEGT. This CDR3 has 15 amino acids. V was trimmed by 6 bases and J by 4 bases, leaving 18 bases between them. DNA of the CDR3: TGTGCCAGCAGCCCTCTGTGGGAGTTCACCTATGGCTACACCTTC. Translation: CASSPLWEFTYGYTF.

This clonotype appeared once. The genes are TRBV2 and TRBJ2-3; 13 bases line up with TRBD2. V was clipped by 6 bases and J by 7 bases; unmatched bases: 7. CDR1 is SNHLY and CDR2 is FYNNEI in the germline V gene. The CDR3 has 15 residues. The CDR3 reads CASSATSGGLNTQYF. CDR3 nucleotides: TGTGCCAGCAGCGCGACTAGCGGGGGGCTAAATACGCAGTATTTT.

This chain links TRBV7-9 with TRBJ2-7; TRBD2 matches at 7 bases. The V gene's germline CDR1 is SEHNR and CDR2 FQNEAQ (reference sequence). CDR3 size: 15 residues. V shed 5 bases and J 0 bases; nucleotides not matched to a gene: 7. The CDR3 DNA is TGTGCCAGCAGCCGGTACCAGCGGGACTCCTACGAGCAGTACTTC. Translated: CASSRYQRDSYEQYF.

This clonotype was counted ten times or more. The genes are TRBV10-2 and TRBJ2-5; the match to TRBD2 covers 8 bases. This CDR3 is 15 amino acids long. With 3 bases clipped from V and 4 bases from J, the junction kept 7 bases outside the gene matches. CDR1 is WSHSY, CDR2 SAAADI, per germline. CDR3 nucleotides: TGCGCCAGCAGTGATGAAGTGAGCGGGGGAGAGACCCAGTACTTC. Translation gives CASSDEVSGGETQYF.

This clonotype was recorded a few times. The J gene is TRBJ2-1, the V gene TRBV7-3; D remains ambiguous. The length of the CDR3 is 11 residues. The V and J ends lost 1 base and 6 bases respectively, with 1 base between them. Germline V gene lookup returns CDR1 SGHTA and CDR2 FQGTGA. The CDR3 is CASSLINEQFF. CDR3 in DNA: TGTGCCAGCAGCTTAATCAATGAGCAGTTCTTC.

CDR3 region: CASSEVDTQYF. The CDR3 DNA reads TGTGCCAGCAGTGAAGTTGATACGCAGTATTTT. The chain employs TRBV6-5 and TRBJ2-3; D gene ambiguous. Germline lookup yields CDR1 MNHEY and CDR2 SVGAGI. The CDR3 length is 11 residues. Trimming took off 5 bases at V and 6 bases at J, with 6 bases between the two ends.

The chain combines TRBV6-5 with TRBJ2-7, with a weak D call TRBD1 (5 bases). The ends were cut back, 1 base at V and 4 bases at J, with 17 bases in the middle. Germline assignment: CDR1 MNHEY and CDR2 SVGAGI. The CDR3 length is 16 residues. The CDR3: CASSYWSSGSGYEQYF. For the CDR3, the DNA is TGTGCCAGCAGTTACTGGAGTTCAGGTTCAGGGTACGAGCAGTACTTC.

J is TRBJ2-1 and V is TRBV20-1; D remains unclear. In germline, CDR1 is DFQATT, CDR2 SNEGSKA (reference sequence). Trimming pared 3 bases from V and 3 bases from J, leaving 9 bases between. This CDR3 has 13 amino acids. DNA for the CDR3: TGCAGTGCTAGTCGTCTACTCTACAATGAGCAGTTCTTC. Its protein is CSASRLLYNEQFF.

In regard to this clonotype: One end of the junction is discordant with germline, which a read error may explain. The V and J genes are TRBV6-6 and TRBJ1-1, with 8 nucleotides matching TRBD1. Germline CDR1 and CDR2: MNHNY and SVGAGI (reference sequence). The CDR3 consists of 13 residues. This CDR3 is CASSWTGNAEAFF. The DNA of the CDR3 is TGTGCCAGCAGTTGGACAGGGAACGCTGAAGCTTTCTTT.

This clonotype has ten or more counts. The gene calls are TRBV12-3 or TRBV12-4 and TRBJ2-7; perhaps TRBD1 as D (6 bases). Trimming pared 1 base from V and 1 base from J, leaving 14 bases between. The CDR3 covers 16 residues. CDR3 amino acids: CASSLEPGESSYEQYF. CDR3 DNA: TGTGCCAGCAGTTTAGAGCCAGGGGAATCATCCTACGAGCAGTACTTC.

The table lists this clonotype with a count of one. CDR3 DNA sequence: TGCAGCGTTGATGCCGGGGATACGGACAATGAGCAGTTCTTC. Amino acids: CSVDAGDTDNEQFF. The V and J genes are TRBV29-1 and TRBJ2-1, with D perhaps matching TRBD2 (5 bases). The CDR3 loop spans 14 amino acids. The germline V gene has CDR1 SQVTM and CDR2 ANQGSEA. V lost 3 bases and J lost 5, with 14 bases in between.

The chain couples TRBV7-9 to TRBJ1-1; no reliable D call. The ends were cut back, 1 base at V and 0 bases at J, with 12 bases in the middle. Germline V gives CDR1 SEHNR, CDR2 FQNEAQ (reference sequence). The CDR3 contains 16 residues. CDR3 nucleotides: TGTGCCAGCAGCTTAGGTCCAGCCCTCTTGAACACTGAAGCTTTCTTT. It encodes CASSLGPALLNTEAFF.

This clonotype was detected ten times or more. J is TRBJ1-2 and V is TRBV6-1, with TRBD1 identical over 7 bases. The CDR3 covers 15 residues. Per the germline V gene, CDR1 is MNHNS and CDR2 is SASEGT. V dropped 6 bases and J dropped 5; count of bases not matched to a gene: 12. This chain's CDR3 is CASRGEVPGGYGYTF. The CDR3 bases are TGTGCCAGCAGGGGGGAGGTGCCAGGGGGGTATGGCTACACCTTC.

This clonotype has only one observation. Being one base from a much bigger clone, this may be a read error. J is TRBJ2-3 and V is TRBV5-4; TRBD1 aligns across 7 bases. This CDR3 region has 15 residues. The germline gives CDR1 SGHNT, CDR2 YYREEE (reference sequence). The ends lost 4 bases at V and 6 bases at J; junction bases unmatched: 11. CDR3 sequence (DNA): TGTGCCAGCAGCACCAGGGGGATTTCAGGGGATACGCAGTATTTT. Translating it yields CASSTRGISGDTQYF.

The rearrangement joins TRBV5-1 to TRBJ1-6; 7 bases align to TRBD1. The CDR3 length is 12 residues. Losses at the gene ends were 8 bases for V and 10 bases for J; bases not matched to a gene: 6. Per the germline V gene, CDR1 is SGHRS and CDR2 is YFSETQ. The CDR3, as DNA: TGCGCCAGTGCGACAGGGCAATCACCCCTCCACTTT. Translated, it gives CASATGQSPLHF.

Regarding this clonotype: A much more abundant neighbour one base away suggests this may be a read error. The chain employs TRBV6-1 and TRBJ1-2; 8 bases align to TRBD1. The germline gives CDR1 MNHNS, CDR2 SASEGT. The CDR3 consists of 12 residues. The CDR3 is CTSAQGAWGYAF. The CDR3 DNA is TGTACCAGCGCCCAGGGGGCTTGGGGCTACGCCTTC.

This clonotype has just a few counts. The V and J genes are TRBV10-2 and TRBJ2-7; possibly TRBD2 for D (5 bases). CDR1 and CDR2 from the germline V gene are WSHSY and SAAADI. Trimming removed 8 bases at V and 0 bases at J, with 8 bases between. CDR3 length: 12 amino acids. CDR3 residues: CASYGNSYEQYF. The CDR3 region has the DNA TGCGCCAGCTACGGGAACTCCTACGAGCAGTACTTC.

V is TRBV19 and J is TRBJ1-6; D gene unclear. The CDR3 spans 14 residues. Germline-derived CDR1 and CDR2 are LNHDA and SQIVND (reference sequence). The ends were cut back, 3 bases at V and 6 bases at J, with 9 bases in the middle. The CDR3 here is CASSIGRINSPLHF. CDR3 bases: TGTGCCAGTAGTATCGGAAGGATTAATTCACCCCTCCACTTT.

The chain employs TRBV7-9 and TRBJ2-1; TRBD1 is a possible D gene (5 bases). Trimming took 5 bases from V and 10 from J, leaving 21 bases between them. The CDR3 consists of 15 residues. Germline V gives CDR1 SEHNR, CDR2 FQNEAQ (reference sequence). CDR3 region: CASSERTPVEGEQFF. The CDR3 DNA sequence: TGTGCCAGCAGCGAACGGACACCGGTTGAAGGCGAGCAGTTCTTC.

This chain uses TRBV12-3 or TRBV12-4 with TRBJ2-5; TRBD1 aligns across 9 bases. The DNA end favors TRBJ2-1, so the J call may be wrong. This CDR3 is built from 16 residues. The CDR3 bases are TGTGCCAGCAGTTTAGACAGGGGGCAACAGCACAATGAGCAGTTCTTC. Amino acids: CASSLDRGQQHNEQFF.